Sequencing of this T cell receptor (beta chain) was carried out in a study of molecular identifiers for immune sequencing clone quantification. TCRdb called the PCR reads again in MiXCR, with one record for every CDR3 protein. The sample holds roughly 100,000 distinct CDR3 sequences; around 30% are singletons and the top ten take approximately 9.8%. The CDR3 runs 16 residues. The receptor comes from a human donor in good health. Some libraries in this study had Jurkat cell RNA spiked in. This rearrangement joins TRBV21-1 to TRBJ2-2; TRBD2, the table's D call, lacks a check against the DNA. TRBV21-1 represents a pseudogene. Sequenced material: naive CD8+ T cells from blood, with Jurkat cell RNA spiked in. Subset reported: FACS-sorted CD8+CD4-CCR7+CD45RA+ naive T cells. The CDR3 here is CAITPIRGSGTGELFF. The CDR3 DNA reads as TGTGCCATCACCCCGATTCGCGGGAGTGGGACCGGGGAGCTGTTTTTT.